This T cell receptor (beta chain) was identified in a study of cytomegalovirus exposure and HLA in healthy donors. With respect to this clone: The target antigen is unknown.

In nominal health when sampled, donors likely had unrecorded immune exposures nonetheless. The study's findings and limits: Fewer N-insertions (relative to the approximately 700-donor mean) were reportedly seen in an Asian-associated ancestry cluster in a later analysis. Reportedly, diagnosis of cytomegalovirus status by the classifier showed high specificity and sensitivity. More clonal expansion characterized HLA-associated TCR beta chains than equally common others in a later analysis.

Looked up from germline, CDR1 is MNHEY and CDR2 is SMNVEV (reference sequence). The CDR3 totals 11 residues. Trimming took 5 bases from V and 6 from J, leaving 6 bases between them. The PCR ran on 60 Vbeta and 13 Jbeta primers. Generated by immunoSEQ multiplex PCR, the TCRdb table keeps only in-frame clones and is missing some. The table for this sample gives about 53,000 clones. The receptor was derived from a man younger than 35 in good health and CMV-seropositive. The specimen was PBMCs. The V and J genes are TRBV27 and TRBJ2-3; D gene unclear. This CDR3 is CASSPLDTQYF. The CDR3 DNA reads TGTGCCAGCAGTCCTTTGGATACGCAGTATTTT.